Listed here are 27 T cell receptor beta chains from one sample, sequenced in a study of a mutant IDH1 vaccine in newly diagnosed glioma (dated by TCRdb to the early 2020s). The antigens of these receptors remain unknown. The method was the immunoSEQ multiplex PCR assay. TCRdb took this table from immuneACCESS and kept in-frame rearrangements with V and J called. Such tables lack part of the clones; where checked against another copy, unresolved V genes explain under half of the gap, and the rest is unexplained. The table for this sample lists around 32,000 clones; around three quarters of them were counted only once. About 3% of the sample goes to the ten largest clones. This sample's time point label indicates: week 35, safety follow-up. Every vaccine dose consisted of 300 ug of a 20-mer mutant IDH1 peptide in Montanide, administered subcutaneously together with topical imiquimod. The sample in question was PBMCs, obtained from a glioma patient whose treatment included an IDH1 peptide vaccine. The receptors here all came from a middle-aged man with glioma. Some clones in this sample may be carry-over from other donors' samples.

The chain couples TRBV14 to TRBJ2-7; a weak D match, TRBD2 (5 bases). V lost 3 bases, J lost 2 bases, and 20 bases lay in between. In germline, CDR1 is SGHDN, CDR2 FVKESK. The CDR3 is 17 amino acids. CDR3 sequence: CASSHSPEAVPPYEQYF. The CDR3, as DNA: TGTGCCAGCAGCCACTCACCGGAGGCAGTTCCACCCTACGAGCAGTACTTC.

The chain is built from TRBV7-2 and TRBJ1-5; the match to TRBD1 covers 9 bases. The J segment lost 3 bases and the V segment lost 4 bases, leaving 7 bases of the junction unmatched. The CDR3 runs to 16 residues. Per germline, CDR1 SGHTA and CDR2 FQGNSA. The CDR3 loop reads CASSSGQGMDNQPQHF. CDR3 nucleotide sequence: TGTGCCAGCAGCTCGGGACAGGGAATGGACAATCAGCCCCAGCATTTT.

The chain has TRBV7-3 and TRBJ1-5, with D possibly being TRBD1 (5 bases). The germline gives CDR1 SGHTA, CDR2 FQGTGA. This CDR3 has 14 residues. V was pared by 8 bases and J by 1 base, with 12 bases between. The CDR3 sequence is CASPDRTSNQPQHF. CDR3 bases: TGTGCCAGCCCCGACAGAACCAGCAATCAGCCCCAGCATTTT.

This chain uses TRBV5-4 with TRBJ2-2, with D uncertain. V was clipped by 1 base and J by 4 bases, with 5 bases between them. The CDR3 consists of 13 residues. CDR1 is SGHNT and CDR2 is YYREEE in the germline V gene (reference sequence). The CDR3 nucleotides are TGTGCCAGCAGCTTGTCAGGCACCGGGGAGCTGTTTTTT. This gives the protein CASSLSGTGELFF.

The rearrangement uses TRBV29-1 and TRBJ1-1; D may be TRBD1 (5 bases). V lost 7 bases, J lost 6 bases, and 15 bases lay in between. The germline V gene encodes CDR1 SQVTM and CDR2 ANQGSEA. This CDR3 is 12 amino acids long. The CDR3 region is CSAGVRGSEAFF. In nucleotides, the CDR3 is TGCAGCGCGGGGGTGCGAGGGTCTGAAGCTTTCTTT.

V usage is TRBV4-1 and J usage is TRBJ1-2; possibly TRBD1 for D (5 bases). The CDR3 is 15 amino acids. V gave up 2 bases and J gave up 4 bases, with 14 bases separating them. Germline V lookup: CDR1 MGHRA, CDR2 YSYEKL. The CDR3: CASSQNDRGFYGYTF. DNA of the CDR3: TGCGCCAGCAGCCAAAATGATCGGGGCTTCTATGGCTACACCTTC.

This clone is medium-sized. Written as DNA, the CDR3 is TGTGCCAGCGGAATGGGACAAAGAGCTTTCTTT. Its protein product is CASGMGQRAFF. This chain connects TRBV7-9 to TRBJ1-1; D might be TRBD1 (6 bases). Germline lookup yields CDR1 SEHNR and CDR2 FQNEAQ (reference sequence). There are 11 residues in the CDR3. V lost 8 bases to trimming and J lost 10 bases, with 14 bases between them.

The genes are TRBV2 and TRBJ1-6, with 7 bases aligning to TRBD1. Germline loops: CDR1 SNHLY, CDR2 FYNNEI. V lost 8 bases to trimming and J lost 9 bases; unmatched junction nucleotides: 10. The CDR3 is 14 residues long. DNA of the CDR3: TGTGCCAGCTTATCGGGGACAGTATCTTCACCCCTCCACTTT. Translating it yields CASLSGTVSSPLHF.

The chain is built from TRBV11-2 and TRBJ1-1; D gene uncertain. Trimming took off 2 bases at V and 7 bases at J, with 8 bases between the two ends. Germline V CDR1 and CDR2: SGHAT, FQNNGV. There are 12 residues in the CDR3. In DNA, the CDR3 is TGTGCCAGCAGCTTACGTATTGGTGAAGCTTTCTTT. It encodes CASSLRIGEAFF.

This chain uses TRBV4-1 with TRBJ2-7, with D possibly being TRBD1 (6 bases). Germline CDR1 MGHRA, CDR2 YSYEKL. V gave up 1 base and J gave up 2 bases, with 9 bases separating them. The CDR3 totals 14 residues. CDR3 coding DNA: TGCGCCAGCAGCCAAGGACAGGCAACCTACGAGCAGTACTTC. As protein: CASSQGQATYEQYF.

In this sample, this clone turned up a few times. This chain uses TRBV5-8 with TRBJ1-1; D unresolved. The CDR3 spans 13 residues. CDR1 is SGHTS and CDR2 is YDEGEE in the germline V gene. V gave up 0 bases and J gave up 6 bases, with 9 bases separating them. DNA for the CDR3: TGTGCCAGCAGCTTGGATTTCCAGGCTGAAGCTTTCTTT. Protein product: CASSLDFQAEAFF.

This clone was seen only a few times. V usage is TRBV16 and J usage is TRBJ1-5; no reliable D call. Germline assignment: CDR1 KGHSY and CDR2 FQNENV. V lost 1 base to trimming and J lost 3 bases, with 10 bases between them. The CDR3 sequence is 15 residues long. CDR3 nucleotide sequence: TGTGCCAGCAGCCAATATGCTAGCGACAATCAGCCCCAGCATTTT. Translating it yields CASSQYASDNQPQHF.

This clone showed up just once. The chain uses TRBV7-9 and TRBJ2-5; possibly TRBD1 for D (5 bases). Per germline, CDR1 SEHNR and CDR2 FQNEAQ (reference sequence). V was pared by 1 base and J by 7 bases, with 10 bases between. This CDR3 is built from 13 residues. The CDR3 sequence is CASSLVPGRTQYF. In DNA, the CDR3 is TGTGCCAGCAGCTTAGTCCCAGGGCGGACCCAGTACTTC.

The chain combines TRBV6-1 with TRBJ2-1; 9 bases are a match to TRBD1. Per the germline V gene, CDR1 is MNHNS and CDR2 is SASEGT. J lost 7 bases, V lost 4 bases, and 11 bases had no gene match. CDR3 length equals 16 residues. The CDR3 bases are TGTGCCAGCAGTGCTCGTGGCACAGGGGGCCGGAATGAGCAGTTCTTC. This gives the protein CASSARGTGGRNEQFF.

This chain links TRBV29-1 with TRBJ2-3; D gene unclear. The CDR3 length is 12 residues. Germline V gene sequence: CDR1 SQVTM, CDR2 ANQGSEA. V gave up 7 bases and J gave up 4 bases, with 12 bases separating them. The CDR3 sequence is CSAPSSPDTQYF. CDR3 coding DNA: TGCAGCGCCCCCTCTAGTCCAGATACGCAGTATTTT.

The CDR3 DNA reads TGTGCCAGCAGCCGCCTTCCGGGGACATGGAATGAAAAACTGTTTTTT. Encoded protein: CASSRLPGTWNEKLFF. The J gene is TRBJ1-4, the V gene TRBV7-2, with D tentatively TRBD1 (6 bases). Trimming pared 5 bases from V and 5 bases from J, leaving 18 bases between. CDR3 length: 16 residues. From germline, CDR1 is SGHTA and CDR2 FQGNSA.

The chain combines TRBV5-1 with TRBJ2-5; no definite D call. CDR3 length equals 15 residues. V lost 2 bases to trimming and J lost 2 bases, with 13 bases between them. CDR1 SGHRS and CDR2 YFSETQ come from the germline V gene. CDR3 nucleotide sequence: TGCGCCAGCAGCTTTAGTCCAGGAGTTCAAGAGACCCAGTACTTC. Translation: CASSFSPGVQETQYF.

This sequence joins TRBV5-5 and TRBJ1-2; D call uncertain. Germline loops: CDR1 SGHKS, CDR2 YYEKEE (reference sequence). CDR3 size: 15 residues. V was pared by 0 bases and J by 8 bases, with 17 bases between. The CDR3, as DNA: TGTGCCAGCAGCTTGGAACAGCATACCTCCGGCGGCTACACCTTC. Protein product: CASSLEQHTSGGYTF.

The chain carries TRBV14 and TRBJ2-1; TRBD2 agrees at 13 bases. Germline CDR1 is SGHDN and CDR2 is FVKESK. The ends lost 1 base at V and 7 bases at J; junction bases unmatched: 4. The CDR3 length is 16 residues. The CDR3 here is CASSQVSGLAGNEQFF. The CDR3 DNA reads TGTGCCAGCAGCCAAGTGTCGGGACTAGCGGGGAATGAGCAGTTCTTC.

The rearrangement uses TRBV7-9 and TRBJ1-1, with D perhaps matching TRBD1 (6 bases). V lost 4 bases to trimming and J lost 6 bases, with 12 bases between them. Germline values: CDR1 SEHNR, CDR2 FQNEAQ (reference sequence). The CDR3 consists of 13 residues. This chain's CDR3 is CASSSGGLAEAFF. DNA for the CDR3: TGTGCCAGCAGCTCGGGGGGGCTTGCTGAAGCTTTCTTT. Looking up the rest from reference TRBV7-9 and TRBJ1-1 gives the full variable domain: DTGVSQNPRHKITKRGQNVTFRCDPISEHNRLYWYRQTLGQGPEFLTYFQNEAQLEKSRLLSDRFSAERPKGSFSTLEIQRTEQGDSAMYLCASSSGGLAEAFFGQGTRLTVV.

This clone is medium-sized within its sample. The chain carries TRBV5-1 and TRBJ1-1; D is undetermined. This CDR3 contains 11 residues. Trimming shortened V by 2 bases and J by 2 bases, and 1 base separated the two germline ends. The germline V gene has CDR1 SGHRS and CDR2 YFSETQ. CDR3: CASSFNTEAFF. The CDR3 coding sequence is TGCGCCAGCAGCTTTAACACTGAAGCTTTCTTT.

The rearrangement links TRBV10-3 to TRBJ1-1; D unclear. Trimming shortened V by 3 bases and J by 2 bases, and 10 bases separated the two germline ends. Per the germline V gene, CDR1 is ENHRY and CDR2 is SYGVKD. The CDR3 extends over 14 amino acids. As DNA, the CDR3 is TGTGCCATCAGTGAAGTACGGAAAAACACTGAAGCTTTCTTT. Its translation: CAISEVRKNTEAFF.

The chain recombines TRBV11-2 with TRBJ1-1; TRBD1 matches at 9 bases. V lost 7 bases and J lost 8; bases outside the gene matches: 11. Germline V gives CDR1 SGHAT, CDR2 FQNNGV. The CDR3 loop spans 14 amino acids. The CDR3, as DNA: TGTGCCAGCATCATCGACAGGGGGTTTTCCGAAGCTTTCTTT. Translation: CASIIDRGFSEAFF.

The chain joins TRBV2 to TRBJ1-2; TRBD1 matches 7 bases. The J segment lost 8 bases and the V segment lost 5 bases, leaving 14 bases of the junction unmatched. This CDR3 contains 15 residues. Germline assignment: CDR1 SNHLY and CDR2 FYNNEI. The CDR3 spells CASSPAGQVRQGYTF. CDR3 bases: TGTGCCAGCAGTCCCGCCGGACAGGTCCGACAGGGCTACACCTTC. Full variable domain (missing parts from reference TRBV2 and TRBJ1-2): EPEVTQTPSHQVTQMGQEVILRCVPISNHLYFYWYRQILGQKVEFLVSFYNNEISEKSEIFDDQFSVERPDGSNFTLKIRSTKLEDSAMYFCASSPAGQVRQGYTFGSGTRLTVV.

The chain couples TRBV5-4 to TRBJ1-3, with no clear D. This CDR3 has 15 amino acids. Per the germline V gene, CDR1 is SGHNT and CDR2 is YYREEE (reference sequence). V was trimmed by 2 bases and J by 0 bases, leaving 9 bases between them. CDR3 coding DNA: TGTGCCAGCAGCTTTAGGCCAGACTCTGGAAACACCATATATTTT. Translating gives CASSFRPDSGNTIYF.

J is TRBJ2-2 and V is TRBV10-3; 9 bases line up with TRBD1. Germline V gene lookup returns CDR1 ENHRY and CDR2 SYGVKD. V was pared by 2 bases and J by 6 bases, with 7 bases of the junction left unmatched. CDR3 length equals 16 residues. CDR3 coding DNA: TGTGCCATCAGTGAGCCGGGACAGGGAGGGGCCGGGGAGCTGTTTTTT. Translating gives CAISEPGQGGAGELFF.

J is TRBJ1-2 and V is TRBV7-2; D ambiguous. CDR3 length equals 13 residues. V was clipped by 4 bases and J by 2 bases, with 8 bases between them. In germline, CDR1 is SGHTA, CDR2 FQGNSA. CDR3 residues: CASSYPENYGYTF. Written as DNA, the CDR3 is TGTGCCAGCAGCTACCCGGAAAACTATGGCTACACCTTC.